One and the same sample provided the 8 T cell receptor beta chains below, sequenced in a study of blood T cell repertoires in COVID-19. The table came from immunoSEQ multiplex PCR; TCRdb's copy has only in-frame clones and leaves some out. The table lists roughly 250,000 clones, roughly 91% of them singletons, with 2.3% in the top ten. The specimen sequenced was PBMCs or T cells enriched from blood (not recorded which). The receptors derive from a woman in her thirties or forties with acute COVID-19.

This sequence joins TRBV3-1 (or the pseudogene TRBV3-2) and TRBJ1-6; no reliable D call. Trimming removed 0 bases from V and 7 bases from J, with 10 bases in between. The CDR3 spans 15 residues. CDR1 is LGHDT, CDR2 YNNKEL, per germline (reference sequence). CDR3 in amino acids: CASSQDSTGNSPLHF. DNA for the CDR3: TGTGCCAGCAGCCAAGACTCCACCGGGAATTCACCCCTCCACTTT.

The J gene is TRBJ2-3, the V gene TRBV4-2; D is uncertain. The CDR3 runs 13 residues. With 4 bases removed from V and 1 base from J, the gap between germline ends came to 6 bases. Germline CDR1 LGHNA, CDR2 YNFKEQ. CDR3 amino acids: CASSRGGTDTQYF. In nucleotides, the CDR3 is TGTGCCAGCAGCCGTGGAGGCACAGATACGCAGTATTTT.

This clone has a handful of counts. The junction differs from germline at one of its ends, possibly a read error. The gene calls are TRBV19 and TRBJ2-3; possible D gene TRBD2, 6 bases. The CDR3 totals 17 residues. The V gene's germline CDR1 is LNHDA and CDR2 SQIVND (reference sequence). The CDR3 bases are TGTGCCAGTAGCCCTACCGGCCTTCGGGGGAGCACTGATACGCAGTATTTT. Protein sequence: CASSPTGLRGSTDTQYF. The complete variable domain, with remaining parts taken from reference TRBV19 and TRBJ2-3, reads DGGITQSPKYLFRKEGQNVTLSCEQNLNHDAMYWYRQDPGQGLRLIYYSQIVNDFQKGDIAEGYSVSREKKESFPLTVTSAQKNPTAFYLCASSPTGLRGSTDTQYFGPGTRLTVL.

The chain combines TRBV5-6 with TRBJ1-2; maybe TRBD1 (5 bases). This CDR3 is built from 16 residues. With 4 bases removed from V and 5 bases from J, the gap between germline ends came to 21 bases. Germline loops: CDR1 SGHDT, CDR2 YYEEEE. The CDR3 spells CASSQDQGGVSYGYTF. The CDR3 DNA reads TGTGCCAGCAGCCAGGACCAGGGTGGGGTGTCTTATGGCTACACCTTC.

This sequence joins TRBV5-1 and TRBJ2-5; TRBD2 matches 11 bases. There are 18 residues in the CDR3. From germline, CDR1 is SGHRS and CDR2 YFSETQ. The junction had 11 bases not matched to a gene; V was cut back by 3 bases and J by 1 base. The CDR3 DNA follows: TGCGCCAGCAGCTCGGGACCCCGACTAGCGGGGTTCCAAGAGACCCAGTACTTC. Encoded protein: CASSSGPRLAGFQETQYF.

The V gene is TRBV12-3 or TRBV12-4, the J gene TRBJ1-5; D unclear. The V gene lost 3 bases and the J gene lost 7 bases, with 10 bases spanning the gap. The CDR3 runs to 13 residues. CDR3 sequence (DNA): TGTGCCAGCAGTTTTGAGGTCGGGCAGCCCCAGCATTTT. It specifies CASSFEVGQPQHF.

The genes are TRBV10-3 and TRBJ1-5; D may be TRBD1 (6 bases). The CDR3 has 13 residues. V lost 9 bases, J lost 3 bases, and 12 bases lay in between. From germline, CDR1 is ENHRY and CDR2 SYGVKD. The CDR3 coding sequence is TGTGCCATAGGACAGACTGACAATCAGCCCCAGCATTTT. Translating it yields CAIGQTDNQPQHF.

The CDR3 region is CAISPDSLNYGYTF. CDR3 in DNA: TGTGCCATTTCCCCGGACAGCCTTAACTATGGCTACACCTTC. This chain links TRBV24-1 with TRBJ1-2; D might be TRBD1 (6 bases). Germline assignment: CDR1 KGHDR and CDR2 SFDVKD. This CDR3 has 14 residues. The ends were cut back, 11 bases at V and 1 base at J, with 16 bases in the middle.